A single T cell receptor (beta chain) is shown here with its context. In germline, CDR1 is WNHNN, CDR2 SYGVQD (reference sequence). CDR3 length: 15 residues. Trimming shortened V by 0 bases and J by 5 bases, and 11 bases separated the two germline ends. The sample is drawn from a study of blood T cell repertoires in COVID-19. Sequencing was performed with immunoSEQ multiplex PCR; in TCRdb, only in-frame clones are kept and a portion is missing. The sample lists about 120,000 clones; around four fifths were seen once. The sequence was obtained from a woman aged 70-85 years with acute or convalescent COVID-19. This chain links TRBV10-1 with TRBJ2-1; D perhaps matches TRBD2 (5 bases). The sequencing input was peripheral blood. The CDR3 DNA reads TGCGCCAGCAGTGAGTCTTCAGGACTCGACAATGAGCAGTTCTTC. Its protein is CASSESSGLDNEQFF.